This TCR beta chain was observed in a study of sequential checkpoint blockade in melanoma (dated by TCRdb to between 2018 and 2021). Some background on the complete study: In a 1:1 randomization, patients received either first-line nivolumab then ipilimumab (arm A) or ipilimumab then nivolumab (arm B). Both trial sequences were followed by maintenance nivolumab. DNA from 91 pretreatment melanoma tumor samples underwent TCRbeta immunosequencing. For more than 20 patients, matched tumor biopsies were obtained before treatment and at week 13, following single-agent nivolumab (arm A) or ipilimumab (arm B). Approximately 80% of the matched pre- and post-treatment tumor biopsy pairs came from the same lesion.

The study at large found these results: In the nivolumab-first arm (arm A), pretreatment tumor TIL clonality was associated with response (P = .04). The response-prediction model combining TCR metrics and mutation burden needs validation in larger, independent patient cohorts. Clinical benefit was about 30 times more likely to be achieved by patients whose tumor T-cell fraction and clonality increased by week 13. Within-arm analyses of tumor T-cell fraction were limited by small sample sizes and reduced statistical power. PD-L1 staining and CD8+ T-cell counts correlated with tumor T-cell fraction and clonality, whereas mutational load did not.

A remark on this clone: Its recognized antigen is unknown. Within one base of it there is no much larger clone, and no base qualities were kept.

The immunoSEQ Assay was used to immunosequence TCRbeta CDR3 regions from genomic DNA. Before high-throughput sequencing, genomic DNA was amplified using bias-controlled multiplex PCR. Per the source publication's procedure: To quantify the absolute abundance of each unique TCRbeta CDR3 region, the sequences were collapsed and filtered. Clonality was defined as 1 minus Pielou's evenness and was calculated using productive rearrangements only. Tumor T-cell fraction was computed by normalizing TCRbeta template counts to usable DNA, estimated from several housekeeping genes. Clones with significantly greater frequencies in on-treatment versus baseline samples were identified using a previously published method. The table was pulled from immuneACCESS by TCRdb, which kept in-frame rearrangements only. Such tables lose some clones; where checked, under half of the loss comes from unresolved V genes, and the rest has no known cause. D and trimming were read from the DNA, whereas the V and J calls and clone size are those reported in that table. The sample has over 3,500 clones on record, around 20% of them singletons. The ten largest clones capture roughly 15% of the sample.

The treatment or condition label, read with the paper, signifies: randomized to nivolumab then ipilimumab (arm A) or the reverse (arm B). None of the trial patients had been given prior DNA-damaging chemotherapy. Samples came from patients with melanoma in CheckMate 064, a randomized, open-label phase II trial of sequential checkpoint blockade. Genomic DNA from formalin-fixed paraffin-embedded (FFPE) tissue samples was used for tumor TCR sequencing. Relative to germline, V is missing 2 bases and J is missing 7 bases, with 4 bases of the junction outside any gene match. The CDR3 runs 16 amino acids, cysteine and phenylalanine included. Just CDR3 DNA is preserved here, 48 bases in frame from base 1. CDR1 and CDR2 (MNHGY, SAAAGT) derive from the germline V gene.

The material was tumor tissue (inferred from file names), obtained from a patient given nivolumab and ipilimumab in sequence. Here the chain combines TRBV6-8 and TRBJ2-2; the central 13 bases match TRBD2. The sequence was collected from a human donor with melanoma. CDR3 protein: CASSYGTSGVDGELFF. The bases are TGTGCCAGCAGTTACGGGACTAGCGGGGTGGACGGGGAGCTGTTTTTT.